This TCR beta chain was identified during a study of shared clonotypes between healthy human individuals. Findings of the study overall: Sample collection involved blood only; tissue repertoires are likely different. Clonotypes not shared had lower generation probabilities than those common to all four donors.

Turning to this clone: What it binds is unknown.

Terminally differentiated effector memory CD45RA+ cells were left out of the naive CD8 fraction, which was CD45RO-negative and positively selected for CCR7. Germline V gene data show CDR1 as SGHTA and CDR2 as FQGNSA. V lost 1 base, J lost 5 bases, and 11 bases lay in between. CDR3 size: 14 residues. Profiled with immunoSEQ multiplex PCR; TCRdb holds only in-frame clones, not every one. This table holds more than 600,000 clones, just over 90% found once. The receptor comes from a young man in good health. The J gene is TRBJ1-2, the V gene TRBV7-2; possible D gene TRBD1, 5 bases. The sequencing sample was made of naive CD8+ T cells sorted from blood. The CDR3 region has the DNA TGTGCCAGCAGCTTAGGCCGGGAGGGGTATGGCTACACCTTC. Its protein product is CASSLGREGYGYTF.